This T cell receptor (beta chain) emerged from a study of cytomegalovirus exposure and HLA in healthy donors. Overall study context: Out of 150 million to 200 million T cells, an earlier analysis found roughly 110 million unique TCR beta sequences in total. Study-wide results and caveats: According to a later analysis, donors in an Asian-associated ancestry cluster reportedly had fewer N-insertions than the approximately 720-donor mean. By a later analysis, the bulk of CMV-associated TCR beta chains appeared HLA-restricted.

With 8 bases removed from V and 0 bases from J, the gap between germline ends came to 13 bases. The CDR3 is 15 residues long. CDR1 and CDR2 (germline): SGHVS, FQNEAQ. On this clone itself: The antigen remains unidentified.

Primers: 60 Vbeta forward and 13 Jbeta reverse. Clones were sequenced by immunoSEQ multiplex PCR, and TCRdb holds only the in-frame ones, with some missing. The sample shows 100,000 to 150,000 clones, 75% to 85% of them seen only once. The sequence was collected from a man aged 50 or older in good health and CMV-seronegative. J is TRBJ2-2 and V is TRBV7-8; D gene uncertain. Sequencing input: PBMCs. Here the CDR3 reads CASPPRPANTGELFF. In DNA form, the CDR3 reads TGTGCCAGCCCCCCGCGCCCGGCGAACACCGGGGAGCTGTTTTTT.